These 22 T cell receptor beta chains were all obtained from the same sample, sequenced in a study of OX40 agonist ivuxolimab in advanced cancers. Assay: immunoSEQ multiplex PCR; the TCRdb copy retains only in-frame clones and omits some. The sample contains tens of thousands of clones, roughly 85% of which appear only once. Sequencing was performed on CD4+ or CD8+ T cells sorted from blood, taken in a trial of the OX40 agonist ivuxolimab. The receptors originated from an adult with an advanced solid tumor such as melanoma, head and neck, liver or kidney cancer.

The J gene is TRBJ1-5, the V gene TRBV4-2, with 9 bases identical to TRBD1. The J segment lost 1 base and the V segment lost 3 bases, leaving 4 bases of the junction unmatched. This CDR3 spans 16 amino acids. CDR1 and CDR2 (germline): LGHNA, YNFKEQ. The CDR3 nucleotides read TGTGCCAGCAGCCATCTGGGACAGGGAAGCAATCAGCCCCAGCATTTT. Translated, it gives CASSHLGQGSNQPQHF.

V is TRBV28 and J is TRBJ1-2; D gene ambiguous. Germline assignment: CDR1 MDHEN and CDR2 SYDVKM. V was cut by 5 bases and J by 8 bases, with 12 bases left in between. The CDR3 has 12 amino acids. The CDR3 region is CASSLPTRGYTF. As DNA, the CDR3 is TGTGCCAGCAGTCTCCCCACTCGAGGCTACACCTTC.

The chain is built from TRBV7-6 and TRBJ1-2, with 8 bases fitting TRBD1. The V and J ends lost 3 bases and 8 bases, in that order; junction bases with no gene match: 8. Germline V gene lookup returns CDR1 SGHVS and CDR2 FNYEAQ. This CDR3 comprises 14 residues. CDR3: CASSFGQGALGYTF. The CDR3 bases are TGTGCCAGCAGCTTTGGACAGGGTGCTTTGGGCTACACCTTC.

The V and J genes are TRBV5-4 and TRBJ2-6, with 8 bases fitting TRBD1. The V segment lost 2 bases and the J segment 2 bases; nucleotides outside the gene matches: 6. Germline values: CDR1 SGHNT, CDR2 YYREEE (reference sequence). The CDR3 has 17 residues. CDR3 bases: TGTGCCAGCAGCTTTCAGGGGGCATGGGCTGGGGCCAACGTCCTGACTTTC. As protein: CASSFQGAWAGANVLTF.

The chain is built from TRBV6-6 and TRBJ2-7; D gene ambiguous. The CDR3 covers 14 residues. Germline CDR1 MNHNY, CDR2 SVGAGI (reference sequence). The V gene lost 5 bases and the J gene lost 0 bases, with 11 bases spanning the gap. CDR3 in amino acids: CASSMTESSYEQYF. CDR3 in DNA: TGTGCCAGCAGTATGACGGAGAGCTCCTACGAGCAGTACTTC.

A few counts support this clone. This sequence joins TRBV6-5 and TRBJ2-7, with D maybe TRBD1 (6 bases). This CDR3 contains 12 residues. The V end was cut by 8 bases, the J end by 3 bases, with 11 bases between. CDR1 is MNHEY, CDR2 SVGAGI, per germline. The CDR3 protein is CASAGVNYEQYF. The DNA for the CDR3 is TGTGCCAGCGCAGGGGTTAACTACGAGCAGTACTTC.

V usage is TRBV4-2 and J usage is TRBJ2-4; 14 bases map to TRBD2. The CDR3 sequence is 19 residues long. Looked up from germline, CDR1 is LGHNA and CDR2 is YNFKEQ. V was clipped by 2 bases and J by 1 base; unmatched bases: 7. CDR3 in amino acids: CASSQPTSGRAAAKNIQYF. The CDR3 bases are TGTGCCAGCAGCCAACCGACTAGCGGGAGGGCCGCGGCCAAAAACATTCAGTACTTC.

V usage is TRBV5-1 and J usage is TRBJ1-1, with D maybe TRBD1 (6 bases). Trimming shortened V by 4 bases and J by 8 bases, and 15 bases separated the two germline ends. Germline values: CDR1 SGHRS, CDR2 YFSETQ. The CDR3 sequence is 13 residues long. The CDR3 coding sequence is TGCGCCAGCAGCGTACAGGGACGGGGAGAAGCTTTCTTT. Protein: CASSVQGRGEAFF. The full variable domain, with the rest looked up from reference TRBV5-1 and TRBJ1-1, is KAGVTQTPRYLIKTRGQQVTLSCSPISGHRSVSWYQQTPGQGLQFLFEYFSETQRNKGNFPGRFSGRQFSNSRSEMNVSTLELGDSALYLCASSVQGRGEAFFGQGTRLTVV.

The J gene is TRBJ2-1, the V gene TRBV10-1; 10 bases agree with TRBD2. V shed 1 base, J shed 9 bases, and the junction held 9 bases outside the gene matches. CDR3 length: 16 amino acids. Germline CDR1 and CDR2: WNHNN and SYGVQD (reference sequence). The CDR3 bases are TGCGCCAGCAGTGAGTATCTAGCGGGAGATTCTGGTGAGCAGTTCTTC. Its protein product is CASSEYLAGDSGEQFF.

This chain uses TRBV6-1 with TRBJ2-3, with 10 bases identical to TRBD2. V shed 2 bases and J 4 bases; nucleotides not matched to a gene: 3. This CDR3 spans 15 amino acids. The germline CDR1 and CDR2 sequences are MNHNS and SASEGT. CDR3 amino acids: CASSEQGLASDTQYF. In DNA, the CDR3 is TGTGCCAGCAGTGAACAGGGACTAGCGTCAGATACGCAGTATTTT.

The chain is built from TRBV5-4 and TRBJ1-4, with D maybe TRBD1 (5 bases). Germline V gene sequence: CDR1 SGHNT, CDR2 YYREEE (reference sequence). V lost 5 bases and J lost 0, with 8 bases in between. The CDR3 is 14 residues long. CDR3 DNA: TGTGCCAGCAGTCCAGGGCCAACTAATGAAAAACTGTTTTTT. It is translated as CASSPGPTNEKLFF.

Only one count was recorded for this clone. The rearrangement links TRBV7-2 to TRBJ2-1; 7 nucleotides match TRBD2. V was pared by 2 bases and J by 5 bases, with 9 bases of the junction left unmatched. The germline V gene encodes CDR1 SGHTA and CDR2 FQGNSA. The CDR3 sequence is 16 residues long. In DNA, the CDR3 is TGTGCCAGCAGCTTATCGCGGGGCGGGGGTCACAATGAGCAGTTCTTC. This gives the protein CASSLSRGGGHNEQFF.

The chain employs TRBV28 and TRBJ2-7, with D possibly matching TRBD1 (6 bases). V lost 4 bases and J lost 12, with 13 bases in between. The CDR3 extends over 11 amino acids. CDR1 and CDR2 (germline): MDHEN, SYDVKM. The CDR3 reads CASSSTGSRYF. CDR3 coding DNA: TGTGCCAGCAGTTCCACAGGGAGTCGGTACTTC. Variable domain in full (rest from reference TRBV28 and TRBJ2-7): DVKVTQSSRYLVKRTGEKVFLECVQDMDHENMFWYRQDPGLGLRLIYFSYDVKMKEKGDIPEGYSVSREKKERFSLILESASTNQTSMYLCASSSTGSRYFGPGTRLTVT.

With respect to this clone: A read error is possible here, since a much larger clone lies one base away. This chain joins TRBV5-6 and TRBJ1-2; TRBD1 is a possible D gene (6 bases). Deletions cut 3 bases from V and 7 bases from J, with 13 bases between. The CDR3 is 13 residues long. Germline CDR1 is SGHDT and CDR2 is YYEEEE. This chain's CDR3 is CASSWTEHGGYTF. CDR3 DNA: TGTGCCAGCAGCTGGACAGAGCATGGTGGCTACACCTTC.

The chain recombines TRBV9 with TRBJ2-3; TRBD2 matches at 10 bases. This CDR3 is 17 amino acids long. V dropped 3 bases and J dropped 1; count of bases not matched to a gene: 8. CDR1 SGDLS and CDR2 YYNGEE come from the germline V gene. CDR3 nucleotide sequence: TGTGCCAGCAGCGACACTACCGGGACTAGCGGCACAGATACGCAGTATTTT. Protein: CASSDTTGTSGTDTQYF.

The genes are TRBV28 and TRBJ1-2; tentative D call: TRBD1 (5 bases). CDR3 length equals 11 residues. With 6 bases removed from V and 8 bases from J, the gap between germline ends came to 10 bases. The V gene's germline CDR1 is MDHEN and CDR2 SYDVKM. In DNA, the CDR3 is TGTGCCAGCAGGCTTCGGGACGGCTACACCTTC. Amino acid sequence: CASRLRDGYTF.

The chain joins TRBV6-5 to TRBJ1-3; 10 bases are a match to TRBD1. CDR1 and CDR2 (germline): MNHEY, SVGAGI. J gave up 4 bases and V 6 bases, and 6 bases lay outside the gene matches. This CDR3 contains 15 residues. The CDR3 loop reads CASRPGTGAGNTIYF. DNA of the CDR3: TGTGCCAGCAGACCCGGGACAGGGGCGGGAAACACCATATATTTT.

J is TRBJ1-2 and V is TRBV18; possible D gene TRBD1, 6 bases. The CDR3 is 13 residues long. V shed 0 bases and J shed 6 bases, with 8 bases lying between them. Germline loops: CDR1 KGHSH, CDR2 LQKENI. The chain's CDR3 is CASSPPSGDGYTF. As DNA, the CDR3 is TGTGCCAGCTCACCACCGTCAGGGGATGGCTACACCTTC.

The rearrangement joins TRBV30 to TRBJ2-7, with TRBD2 matching 10 bases. The CDR3 runs to 12 residues. With V trimmed by 5 bases and J by 3 bases, 1 base remained unmatched. Germline V gene lookup returns CDR1 GTSNPN and CDR2 SVGIG (reference sequence). The CDR3, as DNA: TGTGCCTGGGGACTAGCGGTCTACGAGCAGTACTTC. Translation: CAWGLAVYEQYF.

This clone showed up just once. The chain joins TRBV18 to TRBJ1-5; 10 bases match TRBD1. CDR1 is KGHSH, CDR2 LQKENI, per germline. Trimming at V came to 5 bases and at J to 2 bases, leaving 3 bases not matched to a gene. The CDR3 has 15 residues. The CDR3 coding sequence is TGTGCCAGCTCATTAGGGACAGGGGGCAATCAGCCCCAGCATTTT. Its translation: CASSLGTGGNQPQHF.

This clone was recorded a few times. This sequence joins TRBV27 and TRBJ2-2; TRBD2 matches 8 bases. Germline V gives CDR1 MNHEY, CDR2 SMNVEV (reference sequence). The CDR3 covers 16 residues. The junction had 6 bases not matched to a gene; V was cut back by 1 base and J by 5 bases. The CDR3 DNA reads TGTGCCAGCAGTTTATATTTCTCGGGAGGGACCGGGGAGCTGTTTTTT. This translates into CASSLYFSGGTGELFF.

This chain links TRBV18 with TRBJ2-7; D is unclear. The V end was cut by 3 bases, the J end by 3 bases, with 6 bases between. The CDR3 spans 12 residues. Germline CDR1 reads KGHSH; CDR2 reads LQKENI. CDR3 nucleotides: TGTGCCAGCTCACCGAAAAGCTACGAGCAGTACTTC. This gives the protein CASSPKSYEQYF.